These T cell receptor beta chains were read from a single sample in a study of blood T cell repertoires in COVID-19. Some clones are missing from TCRdb's copy, which holds only in-frame ones; the method was immunoSEQ multiplex PCR. The data contain tens of thousands of clones, over 80% of them singletons. The sample consisted of peripheral blood. The source is a woman aged 80 or older with active or convalescent COVID-19. CDR3s include the opening cysteine and the closing phenylalanine or tryptophan. The D gene is left open where the match is weak. Where a row states a size, it is once, few, many or the class of an expanded clone; other rows omit it.

CDR3 protein	CDR3 DNA	J gene	V gene	clone size	D gene
CAWSVLGGAFF	TGTGCCTGGAGTGTTCTGGGGGGAGCTTTCTTT	TRBJ1-1	TRBV30	.	.
CAWITGGTEAFF	TGTGCCTGGATCACAGGGGGCACTGAAGCTTTCTTT	TRBJ1-1	TRBV30	.	TRBD1
CASTLAGGAYNEQFF	TGTGCCAGCACCCTAGCGGGAGGAGCCTACAATGAGCAGTTCTTC	TRBJ2-1	TRBV28	.	TRBD2
CASSIGRRTGSSDTQYF	TGTGCCAGTAGTATTGGACGGAGGACAGGGTCTTCGGATACGCAGTATTTT	TRBJ2-3	TRBV19	few	TRBD1
CASTSGGFTGELFF	.	TRBJ2-2	TRBV19	.	.
CASSFSGQETQYF	TGTGCCAGCAGCTTTAGCGGGCAAGAGACCCAGTACTTC	TRBJ2-5	TRBV7-6	.	TRBD2
CASSLAWDRDRHNEQFF	TGTGCCAGCAGCTTAGCGTGGGACAGGGATAGACATAATGAGCAGTTCTTC	TRBJ2-1	TRBV7-9	few	TRBD1
CASSEGIYNSPLHF	TGTGCCAGCAGCGAGGGGATCTATAATTCACCCCTCCACTTT	TRBJ1-6	TRBV9	.	.
CASSIGDRGRSGANVLTF	TGTGCCAGTAGTATAGGGGACAGGGGGCGATCTGGGGCCAACGTCCTGACTTTC	TRBJ2-6	TRBV19	.	TRBD1
CASSEYRGSYSPLHF	TGCGCCAGCAGTGAGTACAGGGGGTCGTATTCACCCCTCCACTTT	TRBJ1-6	TRBV10-1	few	TRBD1
CASADRFGHYGYTF	TGTGCCAGTGCCGACAGGTTTGGGCACTATGGCTACACCTTC	TRBJ1-2	TRBV19	.	.
CASSGGGNTEAFF	TGTGCCAGCAGTGGGGGGGGGAACACTGAAGCTTTCTTT	TRBJ1-1	TRBV6-2/TRBV6-3	.	.
CASSPPVEAGRSYTF	TGTGCCAGCTCACCACCGGTGGAGGCGGGTCGGAGCTACACCTTC	TRBJ1-2	TRBV18	.	.
CASSVAPTGGTEAFF	TGTGCCAGCAGCGTCGCCCCGACGGGAGGGACTGAAGCTTTCTTT	TRBJ1-1	TRBV9	.	.
CASSPSRVNEQFF	TGTGCCAGCAGCCCCTCTCGGGTCAATGAGCAGTTCTTC	TRBJ2-1	TRBV11-3	few	.
CASSSGQHQPQHF	TGTGCCAGTAGCTCGGGACAGCATCAGCCCCAGCATTTT	TRBJ1-5	TRBV19	.	TRBD1
CASSTIGLAGQNEQFF	TGTGCCAGCAGCACAATAGGACTAGCGGGCCAGAATGAGCAGTTCTTC	TRBJ2-1	TRBV11-2	.	TRBD2
CASSESVGGRNTGELFF	TGCGCCAGCAGTGAGTCCGTGGGGGGTCGAAACACCGGGGAGCTGTTTTTT	TRBJ2-2	TRBV10-2	.	.
CASSLMALTGLNTEAFF	TGCGCCAGCAGCTTGATGGCCCTGACAGGTCTGAACACTGAAGCTTTCTTT	TRBJ1-1	TRBV5-1	.	.
CASSTETASSGNTIYF	TGTGCCAGCAGTACCGAGACAGCTAGCTCTGGAAACACCATATATTTT	TRBJ1-3	TRBV6-6	.	.
CASSGPRGLRDGYTF	TGTGCCAGCAGCGGACCCAGGGGGCTCCGGGATGGCTACACCTTC	TRBJ1-2	TRBV5-7	.	TRBD1
CASSQRGQPQHF	TGTGCCAGCAGTCAAAGGGGACAACCCCAGCATTTT	TRBJ1-5	TRBV11-2	.	.
CASSLGRTLGYTF	TGTGCCAGCAGTTTGGGCCGAACCCTGGGCTACACCTTC	TRBJ1-2	TRBV12-3/TRBV12-4	.	.
CASSLGQKNTGELFF	TGCGCCAGCAGCTTGGGGCAGAAAAACACCGGGGAGCTGTTTTTT	TRBJ2-2	TRBV5-1	.	.
CASSPDTGLNEQFF	TGTGCCAGCTCACCGGACACAGGGCTGAATGAGCAGTTCTTC	TRBJ2-1	TRBV18	.	.
CASSLAWGEGQGVQPQHF	TGTGCCAGCAGCTTAGCGTGGGGGGAAGGACAGGGGGTCCAGCCCCAGCATTTT	TRBJ1-5	TRBV7-9	.	TRBD1
CASSLLGTGYNEQFF	TGTGCCAGCAGTTTATTAGGGACAGGCTACAATGAGCAGTTCTTC	TRBJ2-1	TRBV28	.	TRBD1
CASSSSSHSTDTQYF	TGCGCCAGCAGCTCATCCTCACATAGCACAGATACGCAGTATTTT	TRBJ2-3	TRBV5-1	.	.
CASKAQAEEKLFF	TGTGCCAGCAAGGCCCAGGCCGAAGAAAAACTGTTTTTT	TRBJ1-4	TRBV2	.	.
CATSAGNEQFF	TGTGCCACCAGTGCAGGGAATGAGCAGTTCTTC	TRBJ2-1	TRBV24-1	few	.
CASSQGGGLDGSPLHF	TGTGCCAGCAGCCAAGGGGGGGGGCTCGACGGTTCACCCCTCCACTTT	TRBJ1-6	TRBV3-1/TRBV3-2	.	.
CAIKTGLGNTEAFF	TGTGCCATCAAAACAGGGTTGGGAAACACTGAAGCTTTCTTT	TRBJ1-1	TRBV10-3	.	.
CASRKTGRTEAFF	TGTGCCAGCAGGAAGACAGGGCGAACTGAAGCTTTCTTT	TRBJ1-1	TRBV28	.	TRBD1
CAISESGTANTEAFF	TGTGCCATCAGTGAGTCCGGGACAGCGAACACTGAAGCTTTCTTT	TRBJ1-1	TRBV10-3	few	TRBD1
CASSQKGLAINEQFF	TGCGCCAGCAGCCAGAAGGGACTAGCGATCAATGAGCAGTTCTTC	TRBJ2-1	TRBV4-3	.	TRBD2
CASSVERGGRGSGNTIYF	TGTGCCAGCAGCGTGGAAAGAGGGGGCAGAGGCTCTGGAAACACCATATATTTT	TRBJ1-3	TRBV5-4	.	TRBD1
CASSPGAHGELFF	TGTGCCAGCTCACCGGGCGCCCACGGGGAGCTGTTTTTT	TRBJ2-2	TRBV18	.	.
CASSLGVGGVWNEQFF	TGTGCCAGCAGTTTAGGAGTGGGCGGGGTATGGAATGAGCAGTTCTTC	TRBJ2-1	TRBV28	once	.
CASSQGTNYGYTF	TGTGCCAGCAGCCAGGGGACAAATTATGGCTACACCTTC	TRBJ1-2	TRBV3-1/TRBV3-2	.	.
CASREGGGSTDTQYF	TGTGCCAGCAGGGAAGGAGGCGGGAGCACAGATACGCAGTATTTT	TRBJ2-3	TRBV28	.	.
CASSFKGPGYTF	TGTGCCAGCAGCTTTAAGGGGCCAGGCTACACCTTC	TRBJ1-2	TRBV5-6	.	.